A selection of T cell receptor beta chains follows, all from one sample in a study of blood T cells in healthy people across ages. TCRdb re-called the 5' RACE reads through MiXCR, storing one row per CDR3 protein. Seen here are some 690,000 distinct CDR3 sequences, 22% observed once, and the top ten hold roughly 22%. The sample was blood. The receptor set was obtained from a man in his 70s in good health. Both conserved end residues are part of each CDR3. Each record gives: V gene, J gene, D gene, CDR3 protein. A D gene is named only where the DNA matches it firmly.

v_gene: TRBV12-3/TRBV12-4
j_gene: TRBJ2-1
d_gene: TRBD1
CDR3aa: CASSLRQGDGEQFF

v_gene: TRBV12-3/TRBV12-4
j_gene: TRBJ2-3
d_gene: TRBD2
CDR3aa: CASSILAGVYADTQYF

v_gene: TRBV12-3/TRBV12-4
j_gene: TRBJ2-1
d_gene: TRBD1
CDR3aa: CASSGTGAGNEQFF

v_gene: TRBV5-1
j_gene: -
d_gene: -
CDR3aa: CASNQREVGSSLDYNEQFF

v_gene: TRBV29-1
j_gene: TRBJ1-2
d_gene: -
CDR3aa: CSVEEGRDSRYGYTF

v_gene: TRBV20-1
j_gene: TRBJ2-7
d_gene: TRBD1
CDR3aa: CSAWTGHSYEQYF

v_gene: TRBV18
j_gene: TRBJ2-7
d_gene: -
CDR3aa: CASSPAGVDEQYF

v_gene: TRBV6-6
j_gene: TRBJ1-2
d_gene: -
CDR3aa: CASSDTGFGYTF

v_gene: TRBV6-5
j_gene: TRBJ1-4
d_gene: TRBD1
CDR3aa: CASSFGQGAEKLFF

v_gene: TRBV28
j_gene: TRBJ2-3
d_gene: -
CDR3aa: CASSPEVRAQYF

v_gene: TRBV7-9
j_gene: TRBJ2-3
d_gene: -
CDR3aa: CASSLEGGHTQYF

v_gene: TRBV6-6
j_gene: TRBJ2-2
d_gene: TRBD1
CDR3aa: CASSPGTGTNTGELFF

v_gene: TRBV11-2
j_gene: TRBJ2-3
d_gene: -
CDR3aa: CASSLDLGLADTQYF

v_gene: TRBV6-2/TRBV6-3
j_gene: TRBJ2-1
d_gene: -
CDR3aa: CASSYGRRGVKYEQFF

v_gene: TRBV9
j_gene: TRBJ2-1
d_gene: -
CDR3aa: CASNPDSGRNEQFF

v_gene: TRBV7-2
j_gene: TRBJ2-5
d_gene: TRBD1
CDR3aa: CASSPRTGRETQYF

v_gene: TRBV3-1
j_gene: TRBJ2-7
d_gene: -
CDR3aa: CASSQAWTPSYEQYF

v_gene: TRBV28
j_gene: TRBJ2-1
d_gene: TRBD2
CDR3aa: CASSLRGGSPHNEQFF

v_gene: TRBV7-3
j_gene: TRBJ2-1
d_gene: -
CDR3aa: CASSAGLSDNEQFF

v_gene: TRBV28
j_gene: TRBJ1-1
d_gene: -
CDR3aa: CASSLGTSGMNTEAFF

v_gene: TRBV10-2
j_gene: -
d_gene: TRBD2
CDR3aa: CASTLGLAGSNEQFF

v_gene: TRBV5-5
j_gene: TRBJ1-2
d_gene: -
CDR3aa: CASSSGTLYGYTF